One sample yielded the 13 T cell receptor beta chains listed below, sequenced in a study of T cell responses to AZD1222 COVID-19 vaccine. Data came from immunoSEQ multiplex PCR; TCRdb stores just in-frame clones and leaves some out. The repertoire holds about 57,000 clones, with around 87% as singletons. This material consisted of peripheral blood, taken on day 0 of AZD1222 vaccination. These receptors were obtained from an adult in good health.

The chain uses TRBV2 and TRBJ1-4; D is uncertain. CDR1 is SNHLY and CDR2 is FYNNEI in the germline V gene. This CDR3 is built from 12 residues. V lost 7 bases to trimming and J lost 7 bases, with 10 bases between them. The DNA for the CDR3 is TGTGCCAGCAAGATTCAGCCTGAAAAACTGTTTTTT. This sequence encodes CASKIQPEKLFF.

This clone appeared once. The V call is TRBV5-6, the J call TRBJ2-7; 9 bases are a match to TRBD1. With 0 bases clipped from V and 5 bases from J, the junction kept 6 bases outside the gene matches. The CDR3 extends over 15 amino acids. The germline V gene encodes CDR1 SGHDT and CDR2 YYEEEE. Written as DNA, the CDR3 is TGTGCCAGCAGCTTGGAGGGACAGGGTTTACACGAGCAGTACTTC. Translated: CASSLEGQGLHEQYF.

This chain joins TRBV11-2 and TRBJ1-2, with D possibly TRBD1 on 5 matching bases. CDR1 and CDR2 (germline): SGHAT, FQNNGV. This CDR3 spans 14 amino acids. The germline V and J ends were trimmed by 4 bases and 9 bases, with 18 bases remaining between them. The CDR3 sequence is CASSSGQGVRSYTF. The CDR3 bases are TGTGCCAGCAGCTCAGGGCAGGGCGTACGAAGCTACACCTTC.

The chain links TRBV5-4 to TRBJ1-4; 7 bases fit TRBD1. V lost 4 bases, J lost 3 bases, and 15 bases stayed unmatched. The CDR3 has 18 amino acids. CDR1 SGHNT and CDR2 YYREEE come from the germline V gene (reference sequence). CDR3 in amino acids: CASSTRDRSLLANEKLFF. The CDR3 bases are TGTGCCAGCAGCACACGGGACAGAAGCTTGCTGGCTAATGAAAAACTGTTTTTT.

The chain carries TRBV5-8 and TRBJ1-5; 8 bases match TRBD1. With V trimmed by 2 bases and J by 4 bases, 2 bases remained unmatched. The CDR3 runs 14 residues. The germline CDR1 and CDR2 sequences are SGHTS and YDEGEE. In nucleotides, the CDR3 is TGTGCCAGCAGCTTCCGACAGGGGAATCAGCCCCAGCATTTT. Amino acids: CASSFRQGNQPQHF.

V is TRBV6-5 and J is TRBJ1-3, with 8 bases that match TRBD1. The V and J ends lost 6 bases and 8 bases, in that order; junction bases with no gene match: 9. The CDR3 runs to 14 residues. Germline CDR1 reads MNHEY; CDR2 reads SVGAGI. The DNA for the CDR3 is TGTGCCAGCAGAACAGGGGGAATCATACACACCATATATTTT. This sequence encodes CASRTGGIIHTIYF.

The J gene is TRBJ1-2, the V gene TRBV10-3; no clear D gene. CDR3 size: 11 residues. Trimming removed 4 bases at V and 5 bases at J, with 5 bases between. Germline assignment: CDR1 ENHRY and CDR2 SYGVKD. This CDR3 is CAISAEYGYTF. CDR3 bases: TGTGCCATCAGTGCAGAATATGGCTACACCTTC.

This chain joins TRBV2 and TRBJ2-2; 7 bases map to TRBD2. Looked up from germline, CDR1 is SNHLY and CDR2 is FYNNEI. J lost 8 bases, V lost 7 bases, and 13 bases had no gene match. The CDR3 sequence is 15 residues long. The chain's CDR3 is CASISLAGDRGELFF. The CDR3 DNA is TGTGCCAGCATTTCTTTGGCGGGAGATAGGGGGGAGCTGTTTTTT.

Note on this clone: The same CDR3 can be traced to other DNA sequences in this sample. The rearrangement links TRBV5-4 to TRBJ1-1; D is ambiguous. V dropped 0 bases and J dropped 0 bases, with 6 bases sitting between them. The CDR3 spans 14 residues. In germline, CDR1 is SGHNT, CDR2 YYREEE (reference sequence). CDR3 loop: CASSLDSLNTEAFF. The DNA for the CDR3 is TGTGCCAGCAGCTTGGACAGCTTGAACACTGAAGCTTTCTTT.

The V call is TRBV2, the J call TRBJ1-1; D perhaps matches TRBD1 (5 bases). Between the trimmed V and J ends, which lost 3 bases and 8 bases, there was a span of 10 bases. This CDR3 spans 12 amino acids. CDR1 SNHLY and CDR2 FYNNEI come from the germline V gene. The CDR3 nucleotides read TGTGCCAGCAGTGAGTTGAGGGGAGAAGCTTTCTTT. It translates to CASSELRGEAFF.

This CDR3 is CASSLSRQRKNTEAFF. CDR3 DNA sequence: TGTGCCAGCAGCTTGTCCCGACAGAGGAAGAACACTGAAGCTTTCTTT. The V gene is TRBV7-9, the J gene TRBJ1-1; TRBD1 might be the D (5 bases). CDR1 SEHNR and CDR2 FQNEAQ come from the germline V gene (reference sequence). CDR3 length: 16 amino acids. Trimming pared 3 bases from V and 1 base from J, leaving 15 bases between.

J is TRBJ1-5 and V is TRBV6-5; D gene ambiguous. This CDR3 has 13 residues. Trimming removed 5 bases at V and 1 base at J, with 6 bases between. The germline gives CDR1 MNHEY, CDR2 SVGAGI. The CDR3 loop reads CASSRLSNQPQHF. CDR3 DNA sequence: TGTGCCAGCAGTAGATTAAGCAATCAGCCCCAGCATTTT.

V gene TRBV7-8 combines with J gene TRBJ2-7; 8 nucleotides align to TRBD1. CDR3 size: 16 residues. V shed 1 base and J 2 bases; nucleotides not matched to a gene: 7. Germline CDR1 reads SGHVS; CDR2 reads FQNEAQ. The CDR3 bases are TGTGCCAGCAGCTTAGGCCCGGGACAGGTTACCTACGAGCAGTACTTC. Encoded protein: CASSLGPGQVTYEQYF.